This T cell receptor beta chain was recorded in a study of cytomegalovirus exposure and HLA in healthy donors. Primers included in the PCR were 60 Vbeta and 13 Jbeta primers. Libraries were prepared by immunoSEQ multiplex PCR; TCRdb keeps only in-frame clonotypes and omits some of them. The data hold fewer than 250,000 clones, with about three quarters observed a single time. On this clone: Antigen unknown.

This CDR3 contains 16 residues. V shed 3 bases, J shed 2 bases, and the junction held 6 bases outside the gene matches. Germline V CDR1 and CDR2: MDHEN, SYDVKM. Study outcomes and limitations: Researchers reportedly found TCR beta sequences accurately predicted most subjects' HLA-A and HLA-B alleles. Immune exposure information comprised only CMV serostatus.

The source of this sequence is a male donor in good health and CMV-seronegative. Sequenced input: PBMCs. The chain is built from TRBV28 and TRBJ2-2; 7 bases match TRBD1. The CDR3 reads CASSFPGTANTGELFF. The CDR3 nucleotides are TGTGCCAGCAGTTTCCCCGGGACAGCTAACACCGGGGAGCTGTTTTTT.